Below, one T cell receptor (beta chain) is given with its context. Antigen specificity is unknown. Germline is not matched at one junction end, which may reflect a read error. This sample was included in a study of cytomegalovirus exposure and HLA in healthy donors. The CDR3 has 11 residues. From germline, CDR1 is SNHLY and CDR2 FYNNEI. Primers: 60 Vbeta forward and 13 Jbeta reverse. TCRdb keeps only in-frame clones here, not all; method: immunoSEQ multiplex PCR. Among 150,000 to 200,000 clones, around 78% were seen once, and the ten largest hold approximately 1%. Study-wide results and caveats: There were some public TCRs occurring in many donors, but most TCR sequences were rare. TCR beta V segments were, for the most part, productive about 87% or about 30% of the time in an earlier analysis. Some TCR beta chains (roughly 160 of them) were listed as cytomegalovirus-associated.

The sequenced sample consisted of PBMCs. The genes are TRBV2 and TRBJ1-1, with D unclear. This receptor was identified in a woman aged 40 to 50 in good health and CMV-seronegative. DNA for the CDR3: TGCGACAACAATACAGCATACGAAGCTTTCTTT. Translation: CDNNTAYEAFF.